These 7 T cell receptor beta chains originate from one sample sequenced in a study of blood T cell repertoires in COVID-19. Assay used: immunoSEQ multiplex PCR; TCRdb lists only in-frame clones, some missing. The sample holds a few hundred thousand clones, 70% to 90% seen once. Sequencing was performed on PBMCs or T cells enriched from blood (not recorded which). These receptor sequences come from a woman younger than 45 who had recovered from COVID-19.

The chain links TRBV13 to TRBJ1-5, with D hard to call. The V gene's germline CDR1 is PRHDT and CDR2 FYEKMQ (reference sequence). The length of the CDR3 is 13 residues. V was shortened by 2 bases and J by 7 bases, with 9 bases between the two germline ends. The DNA for the CDR3 is TGTGCCAGCAGCTTAAGAGGTGGGCAGCCCCAGCATTTT. As protein: CASSLRGGQPQHF.

The chain employs TRBV27 and TRBJ2-7, with TRBD2 identical over 12 bases. Germline CDR1 reads MNHEY; CDR2 reads SMNVEV (reference sequence). The CDR3 has 15 residues. V was pared by 2 bases and J by 2 bases, with 1 base of the junction left unmatched. In DNA form, the CDR3 reads TGTGCCAGCAGTTTACTAGCGGGGGGGACCTACGAGCAGTACTTC. It specifies CASSLLAGGTYEQYF.

The chain uses TRBV7-2 and TRBJ1-4; 9 nucleotides agree with TRBD1. The germline V gene has CDR1 SGHTA and CDR2 FQGNSA. Trimming took 5 bases from V and 4 from J; bases not matched to a gene: 2. CDR3 length equals 14 residues. For the CDR3, the DNA is TGTGCCAGCAGCAGACAGGGGGGTAATGAAAAACTGTTTTTT. Translated: CASSRQGGNEKLFF.

The chain joins TRBV10-3 to TRBJ2-3; no clear D. Trimming cost V 8 bases and J 3 bases, with 12 bases left between them. CDR1 is ENHRY and CDR2 is SYGVKD in the germline V gene. This CDR3 region has 13 residues. Here the CDR3 DNA reads TGTGCCATCGCCCTAACTTCAACAGATACGCAGTATTTT. This translates into CAIALTSTDTQYF.

The chain joins TRBV7-3 to TRBJ2-2; the match to TRBD2 covers 9 bases. There are 15 residues in the CDR3. Germline trimming cut 3 bases from V and 6 bases from J; bases unmatched to any gene: 5. Germline CDR1 SGHTA, CDR2 FQGTGA. The CDR3 nucleotides read TGTGCCAGCAGCTTCACTGGGACTAGCCCCGGGGAGCTGTTTTTT. It translates to CASSFTGTSPGELFF.

The gene calls are TRBV5-1 and TRBJ1-1; TRBD1 is a possible D gene (6 bases). The ends were cut back, 0 bases at V and 3 bases at J, with 12 bases in the middle. The CDR3 length is 15 residues. Germline V CDR1 and CDR2: SGHRS, YFSETQ. The CDR3 loop is CASSLVAGADTEAFF. Here the CDR3 DNA reads TGCGCCAGCAGCTTGGTCGCGGGGGCCGACACTGAAGCTTTCTTT.

This clone was seen once. The J gene is TRBJ2-7, the V gene TRBV4-1, with 8 bases identical to TRBD2. CDR3 length: 15 amino acids. V shed 0 bases and J 2 bases; nucleotides not matched to a gene: 3. The germline gives CDR1 MGHRA, CDR2 YSYEKL. The DNA for the CDR3 is TGCGCCAGCAGCCAAGATAGCGGGGCCGCCTACGAGCAGTACTTC. Translating it yields CASSQDSGAAYEQYF.